This TCR beta chain was sequenced in a study of T-cell reconstitution after alpha-beta-depleted transplantation in children. Whole-study findings and limits: Recipient T cells and thymic progenitors that survived were the source of the high TCRbeta diversity seen at day 60 in some patients. T-cell numbers and diversity, one year after transplant, stemmed largely from T cells that were newly produced. Where alpha-beta T cells came from about two months after transplant was reportedly several hundred expanded graft clones.

Preparation of the TCRbeta library was carried out with unique molecular identifiers. MiXCR was run by TCRdb on the PCR reads, yielding one entry per CDR3 protein. Of about a million distinct CDR3 sequences listed, around 30% are singletons. The J segment lost 4 bases and the V segment lost 3 bases, leaving 8 bases of the junction unmatched. Per germline, CDR1 SGHTA and CDR2 FQGNSA. The CDR3 extends over 15 amino acids. This clonotype has a handful of counts. Its antigen is currently unknown. The source was PBMCs, mostly from graft donor cells, collected 360 days after TCRalphabeta/CD19-depleted stem cell transplant. The receptor comes from a boy less than two years old who had a stem cell transplant for SCID, so the T cells may come from the graft donor. The chain is built from TRBV7-2 and TRBJ2-5; 7 nucleotides align to TRBD2. The CDR3 sequence: CASSFGAGRGETQYF. The CDR3 nucleotides are TGTGCCAGCAGCTTCGGGGCAGGGAGGGGAGAGACCCAGTACTTC.